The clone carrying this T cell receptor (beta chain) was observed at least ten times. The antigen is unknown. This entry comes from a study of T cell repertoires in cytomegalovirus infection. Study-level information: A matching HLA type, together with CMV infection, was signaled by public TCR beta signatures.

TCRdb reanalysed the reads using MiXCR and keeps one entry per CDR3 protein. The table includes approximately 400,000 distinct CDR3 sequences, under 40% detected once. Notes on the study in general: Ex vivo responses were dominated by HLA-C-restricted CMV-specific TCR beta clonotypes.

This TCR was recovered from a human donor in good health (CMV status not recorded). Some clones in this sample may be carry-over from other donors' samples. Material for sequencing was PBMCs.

The CDR3 region is CASSNRQGDYYGYTF. In nucleotides, the CDR3 is TGTGCCAGCAGCAACCGACAGGGGGATTACTATGGCTACACCTTC. The chain is built from TRBV7-2 and TRBJ1-2; 9 bases are shared with TRBD1. The CDR3 contains 15 residues. CDR1 and CDR2 (germline): SGHTA, FQGNSA. The ends lost 5 bases at V and 3 bases at J; junction bases unmatched: 7. The variable domain in full, with the rest retrieved from reference TRBV7-2 and TRBJ1-2, is GAGVSQSPSNKVTEKGKDVELRCDPISGHTALYWYRQSLGQGLEFLIYFQGNSAPDKSGLPSDRFSAERTGGSVSTLTIQRTQQEDSAVYLCASSNRQGDYYGYTFGSGTRLTVV.